These T cell receptor beta chains were read from a single sample in a study of T cell repertoires in cytomegalovirus infection. Which antigens these TCRs recognize remains unknown. TCRdb reprocessed the reads via MiXCR and lists one record per CDR3 protein. The table shows tens of thousands of distinct CDR3 sequences, with 20% to 25% occurring only once. Specimen: CD8+ T cells from cultured PBMCs, collected from culture after CMV antigen stimulation. The receptors here all came from a human donor in good health (CMV status not recorded). Some clones in this sample may be carry-over from other donors' samples. CDR3s include the opening cysteine and the closing phenylalanine or tryptophan. A D gene is named only where the DNA matches it firmly. Expanded clones are given a class, and other clones once, few, many or no size at all.

J | D | V | length | size | CDR3 | DNA
TRBJ2-1 | . | TRBV7-2 | 14 | few | CASSLARGDNEQFF | TGTGCCAGCAGCTTAGCTAGGGGGGACAATGAGCAGTTCTTC
TRBJ1-2 | TRBD1 | TRBV7-2 | 15 | many | CASSLAWDRVYGYTF | TGTGCCAGCAGCTTAGCGTGGGACAGGGTGTATGGCTACACCTTC
TRBJ2-1 | TRBD1 | TRBV7-6 | 15 | . | CASSYTGTAYNEQFF | TGTGCCAGCAGCTATACCGGGACAGCCTACAATGAGCAGTTCTTC
TRBJ2-7 | . | TRBV7-2 | 17 | . | CASSPVIFTRATYEQYF | TGTGCCAGCAGCCCCGTAATCTTCACTCGGGCTACCTACGAGCAGTACTTC
TRBJ2-3 | TRBD1 | TRBV10-3 | 14 | few | CAISEGAHTDTQYF | TGTGCCATCAGCGAGGGGGCCCACACAGATACGCAGTATTTT
TRBJ1-4 | . | TRBV12-3/TRBV12-4 | 16 | . | CASSPGKGGVGEKLFF | TGTGCTAGCAGTCCCGGTAAGGGGGGAGTTGGGGAAAAACTGTTTTTT
TRBJ2-5 | . | TRBV7-2 | 15 | . | CASSENLAVQETQYF | TGTGCCAGCAGCGAAAACTTAGCGGTACAAGAGACCCAGTACTTC
TRBJ2-3 | . | TRBV7-9 | 14 | many | CASSSDTSTDTQYF | TGTGCCAGCAGCTCGGACACTTCCACAGATACGCAGTATTTT
TRBJ2-3 | . | TRBV2 | 15 | few | CASTGRKRIEDTQYF | TGTGCCAGCACAGGAAGGAAAAGGATCGAGGATACGCAGTATTTT
TRBJ2-5 | . | TRBV18 | 15 | . | CASSNSVREWETQYF | TGTGCCAGCTCGAATTCAGTCCGGGAGTGGGAGACCCAGTACTTC
TRBJ2-1 | . | TRBV7-6 | 14 | . | CASSLLDGHNEQFF | TGTGCCAGCAGCTTACTGGACGGTCACAATGAGCAGTTCTTC
TRBJ2-4 | TRBD1 | TRBV7-2 | 18 | few | CASSFSGTGYLAKNIQYF | TGTGCCAGCAGCTTCTCCGGGACAGGGTATCTAGCCAAAAACATTCAGTACTTC
TRBJ2-1 | TRBD2 | TRBV19 | 15 | . | CASSIDGGSINEQFF | TGTGCCAGTAGTATTGACGGGGGGTCGATCAATGAGCAGTTCTTC
TRBJ2-4 | . | TRBV7-2 | 16 | . | CASTSRRGSGKNIQYF | TGTGCCAGCACCTCAAGAAGGGGCTCCGGCAAAAACATTCAGTACTTC
TRBJ1-4 | . | TRBV7-9 | 14 | . | CASSLVGTNEKLFF | TGTGCCAGCAGCTTAGTCGGGACTAATGAAAAACTGTTTTTT
TRBJ2-6 | TRBD2 | TRBV7-6 | 17 | . | CASSLKGGLSGANVLTF | TGTGCCAGCAGCTTAAAGGGAGGGTTATCTGGGGCCAACGTCCTGACTTTC
TRBJ2-1 | TRBD2 | TRBV6-5 | 16 | . | CASSLGAGRIYNEQFF | TGTGCCAGCAGTCTCGGGGCCGGGAGGATTTACAATGAGCAGTTCTTC
TRBJ1-5 | . | TRBV12-3/TRBV12-4 | 14 | many | CASSLGGQSQPQHF | TGTGCCAGCAGTTTGGGTGGACAGAGTCAGCCCCAGCATTTT
TRBJ2-7 | . | TRBV27 | 15 | many | CASSPQSAGAYEQYF | TGTGCCAGCAGTCCACAGTCAGCCGGGGCCTACGAGCAGTACTTC
TRBJ2-3 | TRBD2 | TRBV7-2 | 18 | . | CASSPRASGAFSTDTQYF | TGTGCCAGCAGCCCCCGGGCTAGCGGGGCCTTCAGCACAGATACGCAGTATTTT
TRBJ2-7 | . | TRBV12-3/TRBV12-4 | 16 | . | CASSSGNMAPNYEQYF | TGTGCCAGCAGTTCGGGGAACATGGCTCCAAACTACGAGCAGTACTTC
TRBJ2-7 | . | TRBV5-1 | 12 | . | CASSPDGYEQYF | TGCGCCAGCAGCCCGGATGGCTACGAGCAGTACTTC
TRBJ2-1 | TRBD1 | TRBV6-5 | 20 | . | CASSYSIGTGDSIFYNEQFF | TGTGCCAGCAGTTACTCGATTGGAACAGGGGATTCCATCTTTTACAATGAGCAGTTCTTC
TRBJ2-7 | . | TRBV7-6 | 17 | few | CASSLKPPGGTRYEQYF | TGTGCCAGCAGCTTAAAGCCTCCTGGGGGAACTCGCTACGAGCAGTACTTC
TRBJ2-6 | TRBD1 | TRBV25-1 | 17 | . | CASSPPDRGTGANVLTF | TGTGCCAGCAGTCCTCCGGACAGGGGGACTGGGGCCAACGTCCTGACTTTC
TRBJ1-2 | . | TRBV7-8 | 15 | . | CASSLSSGGGYGYTF | TGTGCCAGCAGCTTATCTTCCGGGGGCGGCTATGGCTACACCTTC
TRBJ2-1 | . | TRBV7-8 | 15 | few | CASSLEPSSYNEQFF | TGTGCCAGCAGCTTAGAGCCCAGCTCCTACAATGAGCAGTTCTTC
TRBJ2-1 | . | TRBV6-2/TRBV6-3 | 15 | few | CASSYSLDSPNEQFF | TGTGCCAGCAGTTACTCCTTGGACTCACCCAATGAGCAGTTCTTC
TRBJ2-2 | . | TRBV19 | 14 | many | CASEMIEGSGELFF | TGTGCCAGCGAGATGATCGAGGGTTCCGGGGAGCTGTTTTTT
TRBJ2-7 | TRBD2 | TRBV7-9 | 17 | . | CASSLGPLTSGGYEQYF | TGTGCCAGCAGCTTAGGCCCCCTTACTAGCGGGGGTTACGAGCAGTACTTC
TRBJ2-1 | . | TRBV6-2/TRBV6-3 | 12 | . | CASSRDLDEQFF | TGTGCCAGCAGTCGGGACTTAGACGAGCAGTTCTTC
TRBJ1-4 | . | TRBV7-8 | 17 | . | CASSFATDPSTNEKLFF | TGTGCCAGCAGCTTCGCGACGGACCCTTCAACTAATGAAAAACTGTTTTTT
TRBJ1-2 | . | TRBV7-2 | 15 | . | CASSLEFRPNYGYTF | TGTGCCAGCAGCTTAGAATTCAGACCAAACTATGGCTACACCTTC
TRBJ2-1 | . | TRBV11-2 | 14 | few | CASSPYEKYNEQFF | TGTGCCAGCAGCCCATATGAAAAATACAATGAGCAGTTCTTC
TRBJ2-7 | TRBD1 | TRBV27 | 14 | . | CASSTGTGNYEQYF | TGTGCCAGCAGTACCGGGACAGGGAATTACGAGCAGTACTTC
TRBJ1-2 | . | TRBV28 | 14 | . | CASSALLGGYGYTF | TGTGCCAGCAGCGCCCTTCTAGGGGGCTATGGCTACACCTTC
TRBJ1-5 | . | TRBV7-9 | 15 | once | CASSISTPGLQPQHF | TGTGCCAGCAGCATATCGACCCCGGGGCTGCAACCCCAGCATTTT